This T cell receptor beta chain emerged from a study of identical twins. Study outcomes and limitations: Invariant MAIT and iNKT cells may have partly biased zero-insertion analyses. In drawing conclusions, the study used cross-sectional statistical analysis and did not follow the same donors. Whereas memory repertoires showed no such difference, abundant cord blood beta clonotypes carried fewer insertions.

This clonotype was counted only a few times. The antigen is unknown. Template switching, a step in the protocol, added a universal primer site, and cDNA carried unique molecular identifiers. TCRdb independently ran MiXCR on the 5' RACE reads; one entry per CDR3 protein. The data contain fewer than 250,000 distinct CDR3 sequences, around a tenth of them seen just once; the ten biggest clones take up around 5%. The sequencing input was memory (CD45RO+) T cells sorted from blood. The TCR sequence derives from a woman between 18 and 29 years old in good health.

DNA of the CDR3: TGTGCCATCAGTGAGTCGGGACAGTTAGATGAAGCTTTCTTT. Its translation is CAISESGQLDEAFF. The chain couples TRBV10-3 to TRBJ1-1; the match to TRBD1 covers 7 bases. V shed 0 bases and J 7 bases; nucleotides not matched to a gene: 5. The CDR3 is 14 amino acids. CDR1 and CDR2 (germline): ENHRY, SYGVKD.